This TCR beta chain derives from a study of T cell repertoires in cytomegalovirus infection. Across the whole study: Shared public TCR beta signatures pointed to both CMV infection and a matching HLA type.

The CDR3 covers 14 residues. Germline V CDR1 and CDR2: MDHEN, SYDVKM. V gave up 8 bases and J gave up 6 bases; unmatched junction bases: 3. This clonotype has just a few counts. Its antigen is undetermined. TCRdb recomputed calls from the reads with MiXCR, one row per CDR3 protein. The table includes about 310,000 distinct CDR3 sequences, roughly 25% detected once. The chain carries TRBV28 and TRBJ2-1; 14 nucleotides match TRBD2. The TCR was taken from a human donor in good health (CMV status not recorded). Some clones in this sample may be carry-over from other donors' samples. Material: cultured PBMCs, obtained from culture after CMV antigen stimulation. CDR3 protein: CASGTSGSLNEQFF. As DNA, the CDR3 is TGTGCCAGCGGGACTAGCGGGAGCCTCAATGAGCAGTTCTTC.